The 2 T cell receptor beta chains listed next were all sequenced from one sample in a study of blood T cell repertoires in COVID-19. Sequenced by immunoSEQ multiplex PCR; TCRdb stores in-frame clones only, minus some. Counted here are approximately 300,000 clones, 75% to 90% occurring once; the ten biggest clones make up over 1.5%. The sample comprised PBMCs or T cells enriched from blood (not recorded which). The source is a woman aged 25 to 39 who had been exposed to COVID-19.

The chain joins TRBV9 to TRBJ2-1; perhaps TRBD2 as D (5 bases). V lost 3 bases and J 3 bases, leaving 13 bases between the germline ends. The germline CDR1 and CDR2 sequences are SGDLS and YYNGEE. The CDR3 spans 15 residues. The CDR3 region is CASSATSRGYNEQFF. CDR3 nucleotides: TGTGCCAGCAGCGCAACTAGTCGGGGCTACAATGAGCAGTTCTTC. The variable domain in full, completed from reference TRBV9 and TRBJ2-1, reads DSGVTQTPKHLITATGQRVTLRCSPRSGDLSVYWYQQSLDQGLQFLIQYYNGEERAKGNILERFSAQQFPDLHSELNLSSLELGDSALYFCASSATSRGYNEQFFGPGTRLTVL.

This clone appeared a single time. This CDR3 reads CASSWDRLNYGYTF. The CDR3 region has the DNA TGTGCCAGCAGTTGGGACAGACTTAACTATGGCTACACCTTC. The chain combines TRBV6-5 with TRBJ1-2, with 7 bases lining up with TRBD1. There are 14 residues in the CDR3. The germline CDR1 and CDR2 sequences are MNHEY and SVGAGI. Trimming at V came to 4 bases and at J to 1 base, leaving 3 bases not matched to a gene.